This T cell receptor (beta chain) derives from a study of T cells in Graves' hyperthyroidism and ophthalmopathy. Using RNA transcripts as the source, TCR beta CDR3 regions were amplified. First-round RT-PCR of the TCR CDR3 relied on the HTBI primer set. TCRdb recomputed calls from the multiplex PCR reads with MiXCR, one row per CDR3 protein. The sample has about 210,000 distinct CDR3 sequences; 17% are singletons. This CDR3 spans 12 amino acids. CDR1 and CDR2 (germline): DFQATT, SNEGSKA (reference sequence). The V and J ends lost 5 bases and 4 bases, in that order; junction bases with no gene match: 1. Ten or more counts support this clonotype.

This receptor was identified in a middle-aged man with Graves' hyperthyroidism. The sample comprised blood. The V gene is TRBV20-1, the J gene TRBJ1-1, with 10 bases fitting TRBD1. The CDR3 sequence is CSAGQGGTEAFF. For the CDR3, the DNA is TGCAGTGCTGGACAGGGGGGCACTGAAGCTTTCTTT.